These 29 T cell receptor beta chains were sequenced from one sample in a study of blood T cell repertoires in COVID-19. TCRdb's copy holds only in-frame clones and misses some; the assay was immunoSEQ multiplex PCR. This table holds about 240,000 clones, roughly 86% found once. The sequencing input was PBMCs or T cells enriched from blood (not recorded which). Every receptor here comes from a woman in her thirties or forties with acute COVID-19.

V usage is TRBV6-5 and J usage is TRBJ2-7; 8 positions agree with TRBD1. The J segment lost 9 bases and the V segment lost 5 bases, leaving 12 bases of the junction unmatched. This CDR3 spans 14 amino acids. The germline V gene encodes CDR1 MNHEY and CDR2 SVGAGI. In DNA form, the CDR3 reads TGTGCCAGCAGTCCCCGGACAGGGCGCGTTGGGCAGTACTTC. This sequence encodes CASSPRTGRVGQYF.

Notes on this clone: One end of the junction varies from germline; a read error may be responsible. The V call is TRBV7-9, the J call TRBJ2-3; 10 bases are shared with TRBD2. In germline, CDR1 is SEHNR, CDR2 FQNEAQ (reference sequence). The CDR3 is made up of 15 amino acids. CDR3 DNA: TGTGCCAGCAGCCTAGCGGGAGTTGTCGCAGATACGCAGTATTTT. Encoded protein: CASSLAGVVADTQYF.

This clone was observed a handful of times. The rearrangement links TRBV6-4 to TRBJ1-1; the D gene is possibly TRBD1 (6 bases). CDR3 length equals 15 residues. CDR1 MRHNA and CDR2 SNTAGT come from the germline V gene. V lost 5 bases to trimming and J lost 1 base, with 14 bases between them. In nucleotides, the CDR3 is TGTGCCAGCAGTTTCCTAGGGACATCGAACACTGAAGCTTTCTTT. Protein: CASSFLGTSNTEAFF.

The chain has TRBV5-1 and TRBJ2-1, with 13 bases that match TRBD2. V was clipped by 4 bases and J by 1 base; unmatched bases: 8. This CDR3 has 18 amino acids. Germline CDR1 and CDR2: SGHRS and YFSETQ. Written as DNA, the CDR3 is TGCGCCAGCAGCCCCCGAGGACTAGCGGGAGAGTCCTACAATGAGCAGTTCTTC. Protein sequence: CASSPRGLAGESYNEQFF.

The chain links TRBV9 to TRBJ2-3, with 9 bases fitting TRBD1. Germline trimming cut 0 bases from V and 2 bases from J; bases unmatched to any gene: 4. Germline V CDR1 and CDR2: SGDLS, YYNGEE. CDR3 length: 16 residues. The CDR3 DNA reads TGTGCCAGCAGCGTAGGGGACAGGGCCTACACAGATACGCAGTATTTT. Protein product: CASSVGDRAYTDTQYF.

This clone appeared once. The V gene is TRBV19, the J gene TRBJ1-5; 7 positions agree with TRBD1. CDR3 length: 15 residues. V shed 6 bases, J shed 3 bases, and the junction held 8 bases outside the gene matches. Per the germline V gene, CDR1 is LNHDA and CDR2 is SQIVND (reference sequence). DNA of the CDR3: TGTGCCAGTAGGAGGGACAGACGTTACAATCAGCCCCAGCATTTT. This translates into CASRRDRRYNQPQHF.

This chain links TRBV12-3 or TRBV12-4 with TRBJ1-4, with D unclear. V was pared by 6 bases and J by 7 bases, with 9 bases between. The length of the CDR3 is 12 residues. The CDR3 region has the DNA TGTGCCAGCAGCCGGGGTCCTGAAAAACTGTTTTTT. It codes for CASSRGPEKLFF.

This clone was observed at least ten times. This chain links TRBV10-2 with TRBJ2-1; D is ambiguous. The CDR3 spans 11 residues. The V end lost 6 bases, the J end lost 6 bases, and 6 bases lay between the germline ends. Looked up from germline, CDR1 is WSHSY and CDR2 is SAAADI. The CDR3 loop reads CASRFVNEQFF. Here the CDR3 DNA reads TGCGCCAGCAGGTTCGTCAATGAGCAGTTCTTC.

The gene calls are TRBV6-1 and TRBJ1-2; D remains ambiguous. The CDR3 totals 14 residues. Germline V CDR1 and CDR2: MNHNS, SASEGT. The V end lost 1 base, the J end lost 4 bases, and 10 bases lay between the germline ends. In DNA form, the CDR3 reads TGTGCCAGCAGTGAAGATAGCAACTCCTATGGCTACACCTTC. Its translation: CASSEDSNSYGYTF.

The chain joins TRBV21-1 to TRBJ2-5; TRBD2 is taken as the D call from the table, unchecked against the DNA. TRBV21-1 is tagged as a pseudogene. The CDR3 length is 14 residues. Here the CDR3 DNA reads TGTGCCAGCAGCAAAGACGAAGCTTCCGAGACCCAGTACTTC. This encodes CASSKDEASETQYF.

The V call is TRBV19, the J call TRBJ1-4; no definite D call. Germline-derived CDR1 and CDR2 are LNHDA and SQIVND (reference sequence). The length of the CDR3 is 15 residues. Trimming took off 4 bases at V and 3 bases at J, with 12 bases between the two ends. CDR3 sequence reads: CASSTPDMANEKLFF. In nucleotides, the CDR3 is TGTGCCAGTAGTACCCCTGACATGGCTAATGAAAAACTGTTTTTT.

The rearrangement uses TRBV10-3 and TRBJ2-1; 11 positions match TRBD2. This CDR3 is built from 16 residues. V shed 3 bases, J shed 3 bases, and the junction held 4 bases outside the gene matches. CDR1 and CDR2 (germline): ENHRY, SYGVKD. CDR3 DNA sequence: TGTGCCATCAGTGATCTGACTAGCGGGAACTACAATGAGCAGTTCTTC. It translates to CAISDLTSGNYNEQFF.

The rearrangement joins TRBV5-4 to TRBJ2-5; 7 bases map to TRBD2. The CDR3 extends over 16 amino acids. The J segment lost 5 bases and the V segment lost 0 bases, leaving 10 bases of the junction unmatched. Looked up from germline, CDR1 is SGHNT and CDR2 is YYREEE (reference sequence). The CDR3: CASSLGGGSFRETQYF. CDR3 sequence (DNA): TGTGCCAGCAGCTTGGGGGGCGGGAGCTTTCGGGAGACCCAGTACTTC.

The CDR3 bases are TGTGCCAGCTCACCAGGGGGGACAGGGCTTACAGATACGCAGTATTTT. Amino acids: CASSPGGTGLTDTQYF. The chain links TRBV18 to TRBJ2-3; 9 bases are shared with TRBD1. Germline assignment: CDR1 KGHSH and CDR2 LQKENI. This CDR3 is built from 16 residues. With V trimmed by 2 bases and J by 3 bases, 6 bases remained unmatched. Using reference TRBV18 and TRBJ2-3 for the parts outside the CDR3, the full variable domain is NAGVMQNPRHLVRRRGQEARLRCSPMKGHSHVYWYRQLPEEGLKFMVYLQKENIIDESGMPKERFSAEFPKEGPSILRIQQVVRGDSAAYFCASSPGGTGLTDTQYFGPGTRLTVL.

The rearrangement uses TRBV24-1 and TRBJ2-1; D is ambiguous. In germline, CDR1 is KGHDR, CDR2 SFDVKD. V gave up 4 bases and J gave up 13 bases, with 16 bases separating them. The CDR3 has 13 amino acids. In DNA form, the CDR3 reads TGTGCCACCAGTGACCGCGGCCAAACGGCCCAGTTCTTC. It translates to CATSDRGQTAQFF.

This chain uses TRBV3-1 (or the pseudogene TRBV3-2) with TRBJ2-1; 7 nucleotides agree with TRBD2. V shed 6 bases, J shed 9 bases, and the junction held 14 bases outside the gene matches. Germline CDR1 and CDR2: LGHDT and YNNKEL (reference sequence). CDR3 size: 15 residues. In DNA, the CDR3 is TGTGCCAGCAGTGCGGGAGTTGGACTAGTACGTGAGCAGTTCTTC. It codes for CASSAGVGLVREQFF.

This clone was detected a few times. The rearrangement links TRBV29-1 to TRBJ1-1, with 7 bases identical to TRBD1. Germline trimming cut 7 bases from V and 0 bases from J; bases unmatched to any gene: 8. The CDR3 is made up of 14 amino acids. Germline V gene data show CDR1 as SQVTM and CDR2 as ANQGSEA. The chain's CDR3 is CSGGQGGMNTEAFF. The CDR3 region has the DNA TGCAGCGGCGGGCAGGGGGGCATGAACACTGAAGCTTTCTTT.

The genes are TRBV11-2 and TRBJ2-2, with TRBD1 matching 7 bases. The CDR3 is 16 amino acids. Trimming cost V 3 bases and J 0 bases; bases outside gene matches: 4. CDR1 is SGHAT, CDR2 FQNNGV, per germline. The CDR3 sequence is CASSFTTGPNTGELFF. In DNA, the CDR3 is TGTGCCAGCAGCTTTACGACAGGGCCGAACACCGGGGAGCTGTTTTTT.

Only a few counts were recorded for this clone. The chain recombines TRBV7-9 with TRBJ2-4, with D possibly TRBD2 on 6 matching bases. V lost 4 bases and J lost 0, with 10 bases in between. The CDR3 loop spans 15 amino acids. Germline-derived CDR1 and CDR2 are SEHNR and FQNEAQ (reference sequence). The CDR3 spells CASSSGLLAKNIQYF. The DNA of the CDR3 is TGTGCCAGCAGCTCGGGACTCTTAGCCAAAAACATTCAGTACTTC. The full variable domain, with the rest looked up from reference TRBV7-9 and TRBJ2-4, is DTGVSQNPRHKITKRGQNVTFRCDPISEHNRLYWYRQTLGQGPEFLTYFQNEAQLEKSRLLSDRFSAERPKGSFSTLEIQRTEQGDSAMYLCASSSGLLAKNIQYFGAGTRLSVL.

The rearrangement uses TRBV5-3 and TRBJ2-5; TRBD2 agrees at 7 bases. TRBV5-3 is an open reading frame, and its role is uncertain. With V trimmed by 0 bases and J by 5 bases, 13 bases remained unmatched. The CDR3 extends over 17 amino acids. DNA of the CDR3: TGTGCCAGAAGCTTGGTGGCTATTGCGGGAGAGGGGGAGACCCAGTACTTC. Its protein product is CARSLVAIAGEGETQYF.

This clone has just one count. This chain connects TRBV27 to TRBJ2-1, with TRBD2 as a possible D gene (5 bases). Trimming pared 4 bases from V and 7 bases from J, leaving 5 bases between. Germline-derived CDR1 and CDR2 are MNHEY and SMNVEV (reference sequence). The length of the CDR3 is 11 residues. CDR3 residues: CASSWTNEQFF. The CDR3 DNA reads as TGTGCCAGCAGTTGGACTAATGAGCAGTTCTTC.

This rearrangement joins TRBV3-1 (or the pseudogene TRBV3-2) to TRBJ2-7; TRBD2 aligns across 9 bases. The CDR3 has 16 residues. From germline, CDR1 is LGHDT and CDR2 YNNKEL (reference sequence). The J segment lost 7 bases and the V segment lost 0 bases, leaving 10 bases of the junction unmatched. This CDR3 reads CASSQELAGGPGEQYF. Here the CDR3 DNA reads TGTGCCAGCAGCCAAGAACTCGCGGGAGGGCCTGGAGAGCAGTACTTC.

A single count supports this clone. The V and J genes are TRBV5-4 and TRBJ2-3; maybe TRBD1 (6 bases). Germline V gives CDR1 SGHNT, CDR2 YYREEE (reference sequence). The CDR3 has 14 residues. V gave up 5 bases and J gave up 2 bases, with 12 bases separating them. The CDR3 sequence is CASSSHRDTDTQYF. The CDR3 DNA sequence: TGTGCCAGCAGTTCCCACAGGGACACAGATACGCAGTATTTT.

The V call is TRBV7-2, the J call TRBJ2-1, with 8 positions matching TRBD2. The length of the CDR3 is 15 residues. The trim removed 0 bases at V and 4 bases at J, leaving 2 bases unmatched. Germline V lookup: CDR1 SGHTA, CDR2 FQGNSA. The CDR3 loop reads CASSLAIAGYNEQFF. CDR3 sequence (DNA): TGTGCCAGCAGCTTAGCGATAGCGGGGTACAATGAGCAGTTCTTC.

The chain employs TRBV12-3 or TRBV12-4 and TRBJ2-3, with 9 positions matching TRBD2. CDR3 length equals 13 residues. The V and J ends lost 10 bases and 1 base, in that order; junction bases with no gene match: 3. CDR3 coding DNA: TGTGCCATATTAGCGGGAGGCACAGATACGCAGTATTTT. Protein sequence: CAILAGGTDTQYF.

V gene TRBV5-1 combines with J gene TRBJ2-7; 7 bases align to TRBD2. With 0 bases clipped from V and 0 bases from J, the junction kept 6 bases outside the gene matches. CDR1 is SGHRS, CDR2 YFSETQ, per germline. CDR3 size: 16 residues. CDR3 residues: CASSLVGGTSSYEQYF. The CDR3, as DNA: TGCGCCAGCAGCTTGGTGGGGGGGACCAGCTCCTACGAGCAGTACTTC.

The chain has TRBV13 and TRBJ2-3, with TRBD2 identical over 10 bases. Germline CDR1 reads PRHDT; CDR2 reads FYEKMQ (reference sequence). CDR3 length equals 16 residues. The V segment lost 1 base and the J segment 3 bases; nucleotides outside the gene matches: 4. CDR3 protein: CASSLVLAGLTDTQYF. The CDR3 bases are TGTGCCAGCAGCTTAGTACTAGCGGGATTAACAGATACGCAGTATTTT.

The chain couples TRBV2 to TRBJ1-2; D not resolved. The V and J ends lost 6 bases and 5 bases respectively, with 19 bases between them. The CDR3 covers 15 residues. Germline loops: CDR1 SNHLY, CDR2 FYNNEI. The CDR3 reads CASRFPPTTIYGYTF. The DNA for the CDR3 is TGTGCCAGCAGGTTCCCGCCGACAACAATTTATGGCTACACCTTC.

V gene TRBV6-2 or TRBV6-3 combines with J gene TRBJ1-1, with no clear D. The V gene's germline CDR1 is MNHEY and CDR2 SVGEGT. CDR3 length equals 13 residues. V was trimmed by 0 bases and J by 6 bases, leaving 8 bases between them. DNA of the CDR3: TGTGCCAGCAGTTACTCCGAGCTATCTGAAGCTTTCTTT. It translates to CASSYSELSEAFF.